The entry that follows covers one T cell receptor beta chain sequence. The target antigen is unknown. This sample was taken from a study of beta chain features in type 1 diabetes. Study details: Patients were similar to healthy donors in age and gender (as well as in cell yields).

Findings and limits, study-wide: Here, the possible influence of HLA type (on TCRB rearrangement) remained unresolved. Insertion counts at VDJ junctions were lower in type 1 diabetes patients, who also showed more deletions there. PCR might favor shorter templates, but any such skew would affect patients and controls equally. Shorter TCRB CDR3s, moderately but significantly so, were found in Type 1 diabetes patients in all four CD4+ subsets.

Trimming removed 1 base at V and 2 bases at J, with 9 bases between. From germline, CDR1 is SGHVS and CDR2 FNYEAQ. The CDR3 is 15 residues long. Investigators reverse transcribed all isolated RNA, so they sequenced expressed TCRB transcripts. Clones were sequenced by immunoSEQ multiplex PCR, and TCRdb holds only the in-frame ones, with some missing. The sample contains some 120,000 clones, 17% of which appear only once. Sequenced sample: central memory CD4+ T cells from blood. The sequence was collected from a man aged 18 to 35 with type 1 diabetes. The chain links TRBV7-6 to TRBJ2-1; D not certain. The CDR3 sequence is CASSLVGNTYNEQFF. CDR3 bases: TGTGCCAGCAGCTTAGTGGGCAACACCTACAATGAGCAGTTCTTC.